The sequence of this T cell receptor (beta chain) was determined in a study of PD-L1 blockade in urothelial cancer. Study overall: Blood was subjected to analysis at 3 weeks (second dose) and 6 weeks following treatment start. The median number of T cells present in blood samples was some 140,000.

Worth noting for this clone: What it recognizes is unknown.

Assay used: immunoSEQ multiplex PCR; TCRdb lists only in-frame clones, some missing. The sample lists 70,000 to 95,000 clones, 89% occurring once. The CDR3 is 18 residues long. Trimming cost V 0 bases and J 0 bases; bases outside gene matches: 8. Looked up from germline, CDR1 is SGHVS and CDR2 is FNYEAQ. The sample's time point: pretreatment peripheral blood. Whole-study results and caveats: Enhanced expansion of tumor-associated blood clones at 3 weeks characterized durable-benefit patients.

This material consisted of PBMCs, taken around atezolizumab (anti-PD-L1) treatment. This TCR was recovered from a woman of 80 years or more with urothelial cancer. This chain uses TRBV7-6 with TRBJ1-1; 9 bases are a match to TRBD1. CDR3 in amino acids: CASSLARTGVLMNTEAFF. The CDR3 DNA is TGTGCCAGCAGCTTAGCAAGGACAGGGGTTCTCATGAACACTGAAGCTTTCTTT.